This T cell receptor beta chain was sequenced for a study of cytomegalovirus exposure and HLA in healthy donors. CDR1 is SQVTM and CDR2 is ANQGSEA in the germline V gene. The V end was cut by 3 bases, the J end by 12 bases, with 12 bases between. This CDR3 is built from 11 residues. Method: immunoSEQ multiplex PCR; TCRdb's copy keeps in-frame clones and lacks some. The repertoire consists of 100,000 to 150,000 clones, with under 90% occurring once and the leading ten covering 2% to 2.5%. Remarks on this clone: Its antigen remains unidentified.

The donors were members of the roughly 120-subject validation cohort (separate from the roughly 660-subject first cohort). Study conclusions and caveats: Researchers reported that three CMV-associated chains were confirmed in vitro as CMV antigen-specific.

Sample: PBMCs. The receptor comes from a woman younger than 35 in good health and CMV-seronegative. The chain recombines TRBV29-1 with TRBJ2-1; D not certain. CDR3: CSVESVAGQFF. The CDR3 region has the DNA TGCAGCGTTGAGTCGGTAGCTGGGCAGTTCTTC.